Presented here are 5 T cell receptor beta chains from one specimen sequenced in a study of blood T cell repertoires in COVID-19. The repertoire was sequenced with immunoSEQ multiplex PCR; TCRdb's copy has only in-frame clones and lacks some. The table lists under 85,000 clones, roughly 90% of them singletons. The sample taken for sequencing was peripheral blood. The receptors here all came from a man between 65 and 79 years old with active or convalescent COVID-19.

The chain links TRBV6-4 to TRBJ2-2; 9 bases fit TRBD2. This CDR3 has 15 amino acids. V lost 5 bases to trimming and J lost 4 bases; unmatched junction nucleotides: 5. Looked up from germline, CDR1 is MRHNA and CDR2 is SNTAGT. The CDR3 sequence is CASSFSGGSTGELFF. CDR3 coding DNA: TGTGCCAGCAGTTTTAGCGGGGGCAGCACCGGGGAGCTGTTTTTT.

The chain has TRBV6-2 or TRBV6-3 and TRBJ2-2, with 9 bases matching TRBD1. The CDR3 totals 16 residues. Looked up from germline, CDR1 is MNHEY and CDR2 is SVGEGT. V was pared by 4 bases and J by 6 bases, with 9 bases of the junction left unmatched. The CDR3 loop is CASSSRGQGVAGELFF. The CDR3 DNA is TGTGCCAGCAGTTCCAGGGGACAGGGAGTGGCCGGGGAGCTGTTTTTT.

V is TRBV4-2 and J is TRBJ1-5; D perhaps matches TRBD1 (5 bases). Germline loops: CDR1 LGHNA, CDR2 YNFKEQ. V was trimmed by 3 bases and J by 0 bases, leaving 15 bases between them. CDR3 length equals 17 residues. This CDR3 reads CASSHYAEGYSNQPQHF. The DNA of the CDR3 is TGTGCCAGCAGCCACTATGCGGAGGGGTATAGCAATCAGCCCCAGCATTTT.

This clone was counted a single time. The V call is TRBV28, the J call TRBJ1-2, with D tentatively TRBD1 (5 bases). This CDR3 has 15 amino acids. V was cut by 2 bases and J by 4 bases, with 14 bases left in between. Germline values: CDR1 MDHEN, CDR2 SYDVKM. The DNA of the CDR3 is TGTGCCAGCAGTTTAGACAGACGAAGCCGCTATGGCTACACCTTC. The encoded protein is CASSLDRRSRYGYTF.

The CDR3 spells CASSPGGNTEAFF. DNA of the CDR3: TGTGCCAGCAGTCCAGGGGGCAACACTGAAGCTTTCTTT. V usage is TRBV9 and J usage is TRBJ1-1, with TRBD1 identical over 8 bases. This CDR3 has 13 residues. Germline V gene data show CDR1 as SGDLS and CDR2 as YYNGEE. V was clipped by 5 bases and J by 2 bases; unmatched bases: 2.